The T cell receptor (beta chain) described here comes from a study of cytomegalovirus exposure and HLA in healthy donors. Study-level information: One earlier analysis, a look at roughly 180 million T cells, found some 120 million unique TCR beta sequences.

Notes on this clone: The antigen remains undetermined.

Study observations and caveats: Reports indicate that TCR beta sequences accurately predicted the HLA-A and HLA-B alleles of most subjects.

Donors were nominally healthy when sampled, though unrecorded immune exposures were likely. The PCR employed 60 Vbeta primers together with 13 Jbeta primers. Profiled with immunoSEQ multiplex PCR; TCRdb holds only in-frame clones, not every one. The sample lists about 52,000 clones; approximately 72% were seen once. Germline lookup yields CDR1 MDHEN and CDR2 SYDVKM. The V gene end was trimmed by 2 bases and the J gene end by 3 bases; junction bases not matched to a gene: 8. This CDR3 contains 16 residues. The sequencing sample was made of PBMCs. The sequence derives from a woman between 45 and 60 years old in good health and CMV-seronegative. The rearrangement uses TRBV28 and TRBJ2-7; 9 nucleotides match TRBD2. The CDR3 reads CASSLAPSGEYYEQYF. The CDR3 region has the DNA TGTGCCAGCAGTTTAGCACCTAGCGGGGAATACTACGAGCAGTACTTC.